This TCR beta chain came from a study of neurological immune-mediated disorders. The cDNA came from 5'RACE, which used 10-nucleotide random UMIs. Over 190 million TCR-beta sequences from 15-18 subjects came from every sequencing run. One entry per CDR3 protein results from TCRdb running MiXCR on the 5' RACE reads. The sample contains about 95,000 distinct CDR3 sequences, around 3.4% of which appear only once. Germline V lookup: CDR1 DFQATT, CDR2 SNEGSKA (reference sequence). Trimming left V 6 bases short and J 10 bases short, with 16 bases between. CDR3 length equals 13 residues. The unsorted libraries were produced from 2 million PBMCs held at -80 C. This clonotype was detected many times.

V usage is TRBV20-1 and J usage is TRBJ1-6; D is perhaps TRBD1 (6 bases). The sequence was collected from a woman under 30 with multiple sclerosis. Material for sequencing was PBMCs. The CDR3 nucleotides are TGCAGTGCCAAGGGGGGAAGTGGCTCACCCCTCCACTTT. Protein sequence: CSAKGGSGSPLHF.